Below are 17 T cell receptor beta chains sequenced from a single sample in a study of T cells in Graves' hyperthyroidism and ophthalmopathy. The TCR beta CDR3 regions underwent amplification using RNA transcripts as the source. The HTBI primer set was used in a first-round RT-PCR of the TCR CDR3. TCRdb re-analysed the multiplex PCR reads in MiXCR, keeping a single row per CDR3 protein. The sample holds around 700,000 distinct CDR3 sequences, roughly a sixth seen once. Material for sequencing was blood. Receptor source: a woman aged 45-60 years with Graves' hyperthyroidism that later progressed to Graves' ophthalmopathy.

This clonotype occurred many times. The chain carries TRBV6-1 and TRBJ1-1; D is undetermined. Looked up from germline, CDR1 is MNHNS and CDR2 is SASEGT. Trimming cost V 6 bases and J 0 bases, with 11 bases left between them. The CDR3 is 14 residues long. CDR3 nucleotide sequence: TGTGCCAGCAGATTCTTAAGGTTGAACACTGAAGCTTTCTTT. Protein product: CASRFLRLNTEAFF.

This clonotype showed up many times. The gene calls are TRBV12-3 or TRBV12-4 and TRBJ2-7; maybe TRBD1 (6 bases). The CDR3 totals 15 residues. V lost 6 bases to trimming and J lost 5 bases, with 20 bases between them. The CDR3 coding sequence is TGTGCCAGCAGCCAAATCAGGGGTCTGGACCACGAGCAGTACTTC. This gives the protein CASSQIRGLDHEQYF.

Note on this clonotype: Given a much more abundant clone one base away, this may be a read error. The V gene is TRBV2, the J gene TRBJ1-2; D not certain. In germline, CDR1 is SNHLY, CDR2 FYNNEI. This CDR3 spans 16 amino acids. The CDR3 here is CASSEARAIANYGHTF. The CDR3, as DNA: TGTGCCAGCAGTGAAGCGCGGGCAATAGCTAACTATGGCCACACCTTC.

CDR3 in DNA: TGTGCCAGCAACAAAGGTGGGGGGCGAGAGACCCAGTACTTC. Its translation is CASNKGGGRETQYF. The rearrangement links TRBV11-1 to TRBJ2-5; D may be TRBD1 or TRBD2 (6 bases each). Trimming cost V 7 bases and J 4 bases, with 16 bases left between them. Germline values: CDR1 SGHAT, CDR2 FQDESV (reference sequence). The CDR3 totals 14 residues.

This clonotype was picked up many times. J is TRBJ1-1 and V is TRBV5-6; D call uncertain. The CDR3 runs 16 residues. V lost 2 bases to trimming and J lost 1 base, with 15 bases between them. The germline gives CDR1 SGHDT, CDR2 YYEEEE. CDR3 sequence: CASSFLSGSKNTEAFF. The DNA for the CDR3 is TGTGCCAGCAGCTTTTTATCCGGGTCCAAGAACACTGAAGCTTTCTTT.

Only a few counts were recorded for this clonotype. The gene calls are TRBV6-2 or TRBV6-3 and TRBJ2-2; the D call may be TRBD1 or TRBD2 (6 bases each). Germline CDR1 reads MNHEY; CDR2 reads SVGEGT. There are 16 residues in the CDR3. The ends were cut back, 5 bases at V and 4 bases at J, with 17 bases in the middle. The CDR3 bases are TGTGCCAGCAGTGTCTCGGGGGCCATTGTCACCGGGGAGCTGTTTTTT. Translated: CASSVSGAIVTGELFF.

This clonotype has ten or more counts. V usage is TRBV3-1 and J usage is TRBJ1-4; D gene ambiguous. The germline V gene encodes CDR1 LGHDT and CDR2 YNNKEL (reference sequence). The CDR3 extends over 15 amino acids. The V gene lost 4 bases and the J gene lost 7 bases, with 16 bases spanning the gap. The CDR3 DNA is TGTGCCAGCAGCCCACTTGGGTTCAGCGGTGAAAAACTGTTTTTT. Translation: CASSPLGFSGEKLFF.

The rearrangement joins TRBV2 to TRBJ1-5, with unresolved D. The V gene lost 2 bases and the J gene lost 6 bases, with 17 bases spanning the gap. The CDR3 loop spans 16 amino acids. Germline V gives CDR1 SNHLY, CDR2 FYNNEI. CDR3 residues: CASSEIPPGSGQPQHF. The CDR3 nucleotides are TGTGCCAGCAGTGAAATCCCCCCAGGCTCGGGTCAGCCCCAGCATTTT.

This clonotype was observed a single time. One junction end disagrees with the germline gene, perhaps due to a read error. The chain links TRBV2 to TRBJ2-2; perhaps TRBD2 as D (7 bases). The germline CDR1 and CDR2 sequences are SNHLY and FYNNEI. This CDR3 region has 15 residues. The CDR3 spells CASSEQGRDTRELFF. CDR3 DNA sequence: TGTGCCAGCAGTGAACAGGGGAGGGACACCAGGGAGCTGTTTTTT.

V gene TRBV20-1 combines with J gene TRBJ1-2; 8 bases map to TRBD1. The CDR3 length is 13 residues. The germline V gene has CDR1 DFQATT and CDR2 SNEGSKA (reference sequence). V dropped 7 bases and J dropped 8; count of bases not matched to a gene: 12. For the CDR3, the DNA is TGCAGTGGTCCTCTCGGACAGGGCTTGGGCTACACCTTC. It encodes CSGPLGQGLGYTF.

The J gene is TRBJ2-7, the V gene TRBV9; D might be TRBD1 (6 bases). Trimming shortened V by 4 bases and J by 2 bases, and 16 bases separated the two germline ends. Germline V CDR1 and CDR2: SGDLS, YYNGEE. This CDR3 comprises 15 residues. In DNA form, the CDR3 reads TGTGCCAGCAGCTCCAAGACAGGCCTTACCTACGAGCAGTACTTC. Residues: CASSSKTGLTYEQYF.

This clonotype was detected many times. This chain uses TRBV20-1 with TRBJ1-4; 8 bases line up with TRBD1. The CDR3 extends over 15 amino acids. Germline lookup yields CDR1 DFQATT and CDR2 SNEGSKA (reference sequence). With V trimmed by 6 bases and J by 6 bases, 12 bases remained unmatched. CDR3 sequence reads: CSAGDTSGQDEKLFF. The CDR3 nucleotides read TGCAGTGCAGGGGATACATCGGGACAGGATGAAAAACTGTTTTTT.

The chain joins TRBV29-1 to TRBJ2-2, with D possibly TRBD1 on 5 matching bases. The CDR3 contains 14 residues. Trimming removed 8 bases from V and 0 bases from J, with 13 bases in between. The germline V gene has CDR1 SQVTM and CDR2 ANQGSEA. The chain's CDR3 is CSSKTATNTGELFF. The CDR3 nucleotides read TGCAGCTCCAAGACAGCTACGAACACCGGGGAGCTGTTTTTT.

V is TRBV3-1 and J is TRBJ2-5; perhaps D is TRBD1 or TRBD2 (5 bases each). Germline V gene lookup returns CDR1 LGHDT and CDR2 YNNKEL (reference sequence). Trimming cost V 5 bases and J 5 bases, with 18 bases left between them. The CDR3 runs to 15 residues. The CDR3 nucleotides read TGTGCCAGCAGCACCACCCTCCTGGGGACGGAGACCCAGTACTTC. This translates into CASSTTLLGTETQYF.

V usage is TRBV2 and J usage is TRBJ1-4; 12 bases are a match to TRBD1. CDR3 length: 16 amino acids. V dropped 6 bases and J dropped 4; count of bases not matched to a gene: 6. The germline CDR1 and CDR2 sequences are SNHLY and FYNNEI. CDR3 sequence: CASRAGQGAYNEKLFF. The CDR3 coding sequence is TGTGCCAGCAGGGCGGGACAGGGGGCCTATAATGAAAAACTGTTTTTT.

This clonotype has a count of ten or more. The chain carries TRBV20-1 and TRBJ1-4; D unclear. The V end was cut by 0 bases, the J end by 11 bases, with 7 bases between. Germline CDR1 and CDR2: DFQATT and SNEGSKA (reference sequence). The CDR3 sequence is 11 residues long. This CDR3 reads CSARDVEKLFF. The CDR3 DNA sequence: TGCAGTGCTAGAGATGTGGAGAAACTGTTTTTT.

The V and J genes are TRBV7-2 and TRBJ1-4, with 9 bases identical to TRBD1. The V gene end was trimmed by 5 bases and the J gene end by 1 base; junction bases not matched to a gene: 2. The germline CDR1 and CDR2 sequences are SGHTA and FQGNSA. The CDR3 covers 15 residues. The CDR3 bases are TGTGCCAGCAGCGAGGACAGGGGAACTAATGAAAAACTGTTTTTT. Translating it yields CASSEDRGTNEKLFF.